The entry below describes one T cell receptor beta chain. Its antigen is unknown. CD4+CD45RO+CD25- cells were isolated as memory CD4+ T cells. Amplification of TRBV12-4/TRBJ1-2 clonotypes used adaptor-ligated barcode primers. Each CDR3 protein gets one entry after TCRdb re-called the multiplex PCR reads with MiXCR. The data hold around 500 distinct CDR3 sequences, with over 20% observed a single time. The V and J ends lost 7 bases and 3 bases, in that order; junction bases with no gene match: 3. The CDR3 is 13 residues long. Regarding the study as a whole: Tumor memory CD4+ T cell TCR gene usage was found to cluster with blood and lymph node memory CD4+ cells and with lymph node naive CD4+ cells. Tumor Treg TCRs overlapped most with tumor naive CD4+ cells.

The sample comprised memory CD4+ T cells sorted from blood. Subset meaning: memory CD4+ T cells, CD4+CD45RO+CD25-. This TCR derives from a female donor with breast cancer. This sequence joins TRBV12-3 or TRBV12-4 and TRBJ1-2; 9 nucleotides match TRBD1. CDR3 nucleotides: TGTGCCAGCACTCGGACAGGGGACTATGGCTACACCTTC. Translating gives CASTRTGDYGYTF.